This record looks at one TCR beta chain sequence and its context. The data belong to a study of T cells expressing NK-cell markers. CDR3 length: 16 residues. Germline V gene sequence: CDR1 SGHRS, CDR2 YFSETQ. TCRdb re-called the 5' RACE reads and shows each CDR3 protein once, DNA omitted. Its table records fewer than 550,000 distinct CDR3 sequences. Sequencing input: blood T cells: a sorted CD56 or NKG2C T cell subset, CD4+ or CD8+ T cells, or bulk PBMC T cells (not recorded which). The receptor was isolated from a woman in her forties or fifties in good health. The chain employs TRBV5-1 and TRBJ2-3; checking the TCRdb D call of TRBD2 is not possible without DNA. The CDR3 here is CASSLERGASTDTQYF.